A selection of T cell receptor beta chains follows, all from one sample in a study of blood T cell repertoires in COVID-19. Using immunoSEQ multiplex PCR, the repertoire was profiled, and TCRdb retains in-frame clones only, with some absent. The sample has some 100,000 clones, around 90% seen once; the top ten hold 4.5% to 6%. Sample: peripheral blood. The receptors shown here come from a man aged 65-85 years with acute or convalescent COVID-19. The CDR3 runs from the conserved cysteine through the conserved F or W. The D gene is left open where the match is weak. Expanded clones are given a class, and other clones once, few, many or no size at all.

TRBJ1-2	TRBV7-2	-	-	TGTGCCAGCAGCTTATGGACAGCGCCTAACTATGGCTACACCTTC	CASSLWTAPNYGYTF
TRBJ2-2	TRBV3-1/TRBV3-2	TRBD1	-	TGTGCCAGCAGGGGCGTCCCGGGACAGGGATTAACCGGGGAGCTGTTTTTT	CASRGVPGQGLTGELFF
TRBJ1-1	TRBV7-9	-	-	TGTGCCAGCAGTCAGGGGACACTGAACACTGAAGCTTTCTTT	CASSQGTLNTEAFF
TRBJ1-6	TRBV10-3	-	-	TGTGCCATCAGTGAGTCTGTGGGGGCCCATAATAATTCACCCCTCCACTTT	CAISESVGAHNNSPLHF
TRBJ2-1	TRBV21-1	-	-	TGTGCCAGCAGCAAAGTAATAAGGCTAGCGGGCCCCCGGAGCTCCTACAATGAGCAGTTCTTC	CASSKVIRLAGPRSSYNEQFF
TRBJ1-6	TRBV6-4	-	-	TGTGCCAGCAGTGCCGGCTCTTTGGGGGGATCACCCCTCCACTTT	CASSAGSLGGSPLHF
TRBJ1-1	TRBV6-6	TRBD1	-	TGTGCCAGCAGTCCAAGGGACAGGTCTACTGAAGCTTTCTTT	CASSPRDRSTEAFF
TRBJ2-7	TRBV6-5	TRBD1	-	TGTGCCAGCACCCGGACAGGGGGCGCATACGAGCAGTACTTC	CASTRTGGAYEQYF
TRBJ1-5	TRBV10-3	-	once	TGTGCCAGCGGGGGGTTCTCCCGAGCGGAGCCCCAGCATTTT	CASGGFSRAEPQHF
TRBJ2-5	TRBV7-6	TRBD2	-	TGTGCCAGCAGCCCCCGCACTAGCGCACAAGAGACCCAGTACTTC	CASSPRTSAQETQYF
TRBJ1-2	TRBV7-3	-	-	TGTGCCAGCAGCCCCGCCTCTGGACACCGCTATGGCTACACCTTC	CASSPASGHRYGYTF
TRBJ2-7	TRBV14	-	-	TGTGCCAGCAGCCAAGTCAACTACGAGCAGTACTTC	CASSQVNYEQYF
TRBJ1-1	TRBV2	-	-	TGTGCCAGCAGTGGCGGGGGCGGGAACACTGAAGCTTTCTTT	CASSGGGGNTEAFF
TRBJ1-5	TRBV10-2	-	-	TGCGCCAGCAGTGACCCAGGGAGGAATCAGCCCCAGCATTTT	CASSDPGRNQPQHF
TRBJ1-6	TRBV2	TRBD1	-	TGTGCCAGCAGTGAAGTTACAGGGGGATCACCCCTCCACTTT	CASSEVTGGSPLHF
TRBJ2-7	TRBV7-9	-	-	TGTGCCAGCAGCTTACGACTACAATCCATGGGCACCTACGAGCAGTACTTC	CASSLRLQSMGTYEQYF
TRBJ1-1	TRBV6-2/TRBV6-3	-	-	TGTGCCAGCAGTTCCCTATTCGTCACTGAAGCTTTCTTT	CASSSLFVTEAFF
TRBJ1-1	TRBV2	-	few	TGTGCCAGCACCTCCCAGGGGATGAACACTGAAGCTTTCTTT	CASTSQGMNTEAFF
TRBJ2-7	TRBV6-2/TRBV6-3	-	-	TGTGCCAGCAGTTACGGCGGGATCTCCTACGAGCAGTACTTC	CASSYGGISYEQYF
TRBJ1-1	TRBV6-5	-	-	TGTGCCAGCACCCTCCGAGCACTGAACACTGAAGCTTTCTTT	CASTLRALNTEAFF
TRBJ2-7	TRBV18	-	-	TGTGCCAGCTCACCTTTAGAAACACCGGGCTCCTACGAGCAGTACTTC	CASSPLETPGSYEQYF
TRBJ2-7	TRBV27	TRBD2	-	TGTGCCAGCAGCCCCCTAGCGGGGGTGAGCTCCTACGAGCAGTACTTC	CASSPLAGVSSYEQYF
TRBJ1-5	TRBV6-2/TRBV6-3	-	-	TGTGCCAGCAGCTGGACAGACCATCAGCCCCAGCATTTT	CASSWTDHQPQHF
TRBJ1-1	TRBV18	-	-	TGTGCCAGCTCACCGTCCTTAGGACAGTTGAACACTGAAGCTTTCTTT	CASSPSLGQLNTEAFF
TRBJ1-4	TRBV7-2	-	-	TGTGCCAGCAGCCCTCCCGGGACAGAAAAACTGTTTTTT	CASSPPGTEKLFF
TRBJ1-2	TRBV2	-	-	TGTGCCAATAGGGGGTTCTATGGCTACACCTTC	CANRGFYGYTF
TRBJ1-3	TRBV19	TRBD1	-	TGTGCCAGTAGCCCACAGGGGATAGCTGGAAACACCATATATTTT	CASSPQGIAGNTIYF
TRBJ2-7	TRBV19	TRBD2	-	TGTGCCAGTAGTCCTTCCGGGACTAGCGGGAGCGAGCAGTACTTC	CASSPSGTSGSEQYF
TRBJ2-1	TRBV2	TRBD1	-	TGTGCCAGCACCAGAGAGGGGGCGACTGAGCAGTTCTTC	CASTREGATEQFF
TRBJ2-5	TRBV5-1	-	-	TGCGCCAGCAGCTTGGGCAACAAAGAGACCCAGTACTTC	CASSLGNKETQYF
TRBJ2-3	TRBV5-8	TRBD1	-	TGTGCCAGCAGCTTGGGACAGGGGAACACAGATACGCAGTATTTT	CASSLGQGNTDTQYF
TRBJ2-5	TRBV5-6	TRBD1	-	TGTGCCAGCAGGCCTACCGGGACAGGGGGACAGACCCAGTACTTC	CASRPTGTGGQTQYF
TRBJ1-2	TRBV7-8	-	-	TGTGCCAGCAGCTTTGGGGGGGTGGAGGGCTACACCTTC	CASSFGGVEGYTF
TRBJ1-1	TRBV7-9	-	-	TGTGCCAGCAGCTTTACAGGCCACACTGAAGCTTTCTTT	CASSFTGHTEAFF
TRBJ1-5	TRBV2	TRBD1	-	TGTGCCAGCAGTTCGGACAGGGGAGGGAGTCAGCCCCAGCATTTT	CASSSDRGGSQPQHF